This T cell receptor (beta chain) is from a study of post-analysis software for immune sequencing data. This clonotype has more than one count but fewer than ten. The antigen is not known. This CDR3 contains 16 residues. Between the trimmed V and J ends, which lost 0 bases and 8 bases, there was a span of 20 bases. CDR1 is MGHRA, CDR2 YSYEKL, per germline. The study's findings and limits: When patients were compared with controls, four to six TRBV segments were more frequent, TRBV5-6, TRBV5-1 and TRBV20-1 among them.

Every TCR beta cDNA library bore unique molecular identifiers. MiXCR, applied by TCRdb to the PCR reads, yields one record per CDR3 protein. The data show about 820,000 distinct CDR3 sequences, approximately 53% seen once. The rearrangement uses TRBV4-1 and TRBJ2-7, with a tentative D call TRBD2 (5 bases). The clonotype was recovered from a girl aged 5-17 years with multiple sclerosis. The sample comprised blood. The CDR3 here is CASSQDGLATRNQQYF. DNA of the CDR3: TGCGCCAGCAGCCAAGATGGGTTAGCGACCCGTAACCAGCAGTACTTC.